The 16 T cell receptor beta chains presented below share a single source sample, sequenced in a study of cytomegalovirus exposure and HLA in healthy donors. With 60 Vbeta and 13 Jbeta primers, the PCR was carried out. The repertoire was sequenced with immunoSEQ multiplex PCR; TCRdb's copy has only in-frame clones and lacks some. Its table lists fewer than 85,000 clones. Sample: PBMCs. Source of these receptors: a woman in her 40s in good health and CMV-seropositive.

This chain's CDR3 is CASSRTKDRVFRGTEAFF. The CDR3 region has the DNA TGTGCCAGCAGCCGTACGAAGGACAGGGTATTTCGCGGCACTGAAGCTTTCTTT. The chain links TRBV7-9 to TRBJ1-1, with TRBD1 identical over 8 bases. The CDR3 loop spans 18 amino acids. V was clipped by 5 bases and J by 4 bases; unmatched bases: 18. Germline CDR1 reads SEHNR; CDR2 reads FQNEAQ (reference sequence).

The rearrangement uses TRBV5-4 and TRBJ1-1, with no clear D. Germline V gene sequence: CDR1 SGHNT, CDR2 YYREEE (reference sequence). With 0 bases removed from V and 1 base from J, the gap between germline ends came to 7 bases. The CDR3 has 14 amino acids. The DNA of the CDR3 is TGTGCCAGCAGCTTGGAGGCGGAGAACACTGAAGCTTTCTTT. As protein: CASSLEAENTEAFF. Filled out from reference TRBV5-4 and TRBJ1-1, the complete variable domain reads ETGVTQSPTHLIKTRGQQVTLRCSSQSGHNTVSWYQQALGQGPQFIFQYYREEENGRGNFPPRFSGLQFPNYSSELNVNALELDDSALYLCASSLEAENTEAFFGQGTRLTVV.

This chain joins TRBV7-8 and TRBJ2-3; tentatively, D is TRBD2 (6 bases). Trimming stripped 5 bases from V and 6 bases from J, with 9 bases between. This CDR3 contains 12 residues. Germline lookup yields CDR1 SGHVS and CDR2 FQNEAQ. CDR3 bases: TGTGCCAGCAGCCACGGAGGGGATACGCAGTATTTT. This translates into CASSHGGDTQYF. The variable domain in full, completed from reference TRBV7-8 and TRBJ2-3, reads GAGVSQSPRYKVAKRGQDVALRCDPISGHVSLFWYQQALGQGPEFLTYFQNEAQLDKSGLPSDRFFAERPEGSVSTLKIQRTQQEDSAVYLCASSHGGDTQYFGPGTRLTVL.

The chain combines TRBV6-5 with TRBJ2-1; 7 positions agree with TRBD2. The CDR3 spans 15 residues. V trimming: 2 bases; J trimming: 10 bases; junction bases outside the gene matches: 11. The germline gives CDR1 MNHEY, CDR2 SVGAGI. CDR3 nucleotide sequence: TGTGCCAGCAGTTACCTAACTCCGAGAGCGGGGGAGCAGTTCTTC. Amino acids: CASSYLTPRAGEQFF.

The rearrangement joins TRBV19 to TRBJ2-3; TRBD2 matches 13 bases. V trimming: 1 base; J trimming: 5 bases; junction bases outside the gene matches: 3. Germline CDR1 and CDR2: LNHDA and SQIVND (reference sequence). The CDR3 totals 16 residues. This CDR3 reads CASSIGGTSGVDTQYF. Here the CDR3 DNA reads TGTGCCAGTAGTATAGGCGGGACTAGCGGGGTAGATACGCAGTATTTT.

The V call is TRBV7-3, the J call TRBJ2-1, with D uncertain. CDR1 and CDR2 from the germline V gene are SGHTA and FQGTGA. This CDR3 has 14 residues. The ends were cut back, 0 bases at V and 6 bases at J, with 9 bases in the middle. CDR3 in amino acids: CASSLTPNSNEQFF. The CDR3 DNA is TGTGCCAGCAGCTTAACTCCCAACTCCAATGAGCAGTTCTTC.

The V gene is TRBV7-2, the J gene TRBJ1-2; D is possibly TRBD1 (5 bases). Deletions cut 0 bases from V and 5 bases from J, with 10 bases between. Per the germline V gene, CDR1 is SGHTA and CDR2 is FQGNSA. This CDR3 region has 14 residues. The CDR3 DNA is TGTGCCAGCAGCTTAGCATTGGGGGGATATGGCTACACCTTC. Protein: CASSLALGGYGYTF.

The chain joins TRBV27 to TRBJ2-3, with D unclear. The V gene lost 2 bases and the J gene lost 2 bases, with 11 bases spanning the gap. Germline lookup yields CDR1 MNHEY and CDR2 SMNVEV (reference sequence). CDR3 size: 15 residues. The CDR3 sequence: CASSLSLRFTDTQYF. In DNA, the CDR3 is TGTGCCAGCAGTTTAAGCTTACGGTTCACAGATACGCAGTATTTT.

The V call is TRBV5-1, the J call TRBJ2-1; D possibly corresponds to TRBD2 (7 bases). Looked up from germline, CDR1 is SGHRS and CDR2 is YFSETQ. V gave up 1 base and J gave up 6 bases, with 14 bases separating them. This CDR3 comprises 15 residues. This CDR3 reads CASSLSGGRGNEQFF. For the CDR3, the DNA is TGCGCCAGCAGCTTGTCGGGGGGCCGGGGCAATGAGCAGTTCTTC. Full variable domain (remainder filled in from reference TRBV5-1 and TRBJ2-1): KAGVTQTPRYLIKTRGQQVTLSCSPISGHRSVSWYQQTPGQGLQFLFEYFSETQRNKGNFPGRFSGRQFSNSRSEMNVSTLELGDSALYLCASSLSGGRGNEQFFGPGTRLTVL.

The chain joins TRBV7-2 to TRBJ1-2; D unresolved. Trimming stripped 1 base from V and 4 bases from J, with 13 bases between. Germline loops: CDR1 SGHTA, CDR2 FQGNSA. This CDR3 comprises 15 residues. The chain's CDR3 is CASSLDRVLGYGYTF. CDR3 DNA: TGTGCCAGCAGCTTAGACCGGGTCTTGGGCTATGGCTACACCTTC.

CDR3 region: CASTSYRTGNSPLHF. In DNA, the CDR3 is TGTGCCAGTACCTCTTACCGAACCGGGAATTCACCCCTCCACTTT. This chain links TRBV19 with TRBJ1-6; D is uncertain. The CDR3 loop spans 15 amino acids. Looked up from germline, CDR1 is LNHDA and CDR2 is SQIVND (reference sequence). V lost 7 bases to trimming and J lost 7 bases, with 17 bases between them. Variable domain in full (rest from reference TRBV19 and TRBJ1-6): DGGITQSPKYLFRKEGQNVTLSCEQNLNHDAMYWYRQDPGQGLRLIYYSQIVNDFQKGDIAEGYSVSREKKESFPLTVTSAQKNPTAFYLCASTSYRTGNSPLHFGNGTRLTVT.

The CDR3, as DNA: TGCGCCAGCAGCATTACCGGGACAGGGGAGACCCAGTACTTC. Amino acid sequence: CASSITGTGETQYF. The J gene is TRBJ2-5, the V gene TRBV5-1, with 9 nucleotides matching TRBD1. Germline lookup yields CDR1 SGHRS and CDR2 YFSETQ. Trimming at V came to 4 bases and at J to 5 bases, leaving 6 bases not matched to a gene. The CDR3 has 14 residues.

This CDR3 reads CASKFTGAGYTF. Written as DNA, the CDR3 is TGTGCCAGCAAGTTCACAGGGGCCGGCTACACCTTC. The V call is TRBV6-1, the J call TRBJ1-2, with TRBD1 matching 7 bases. The ends lost 7 bases at V and 8 bases at J; junction bases unmatched: 7. The CDR3 extends over 12 amino acids. The germline V gene encodes CDR1 MNHNS and CDR2 SASEGT.

V gene TRBV6-6 combines with J gene TRBJ2-5, with 7 bases aligning to TRBD1. V shed 7 bases, J shed 0 bases, and the junction held 5 bases outside the gene matches. The CDR3 consists of 14 residues. Germline lookup yields CDR1 MNHNY and CDR2 SVGAGI (reference sequence). The CDR3 here is CASTRDSYQETQYF. The DNA for the CDR3 is TGTGCCAGCACGAGGGACAGTTACCAAGAGACCCAGTACTTC.

The V and J genes are TRBV6-6 and TRBJ2-7, with a weak D call TRBD1 (5 bases). V lost 6 bases and J 2 bases, leaving 11 bases between the germline ends. The V gene's germline CDR1 is MNHNY and CDR2 SVGAGI (reference sequence). The CDR3 covers 13 residues. This chain's CDR3 is CASRAQGTYEQYF. CDR3 in DNA: TGTGCCAGCAGGGCTCAGGGAACCTACGAGCAGTACTTC.

The chain carries TRBV5-1 and TRBJ2-7, with D possibly matching TRBD1 (5 bases). The CDR3 runs to 13 residues. From germline, CDR1 is SGHRS and CDR2 YFSETQ. V was shortened by 2 bases and J by 1 base, with 7 bases between the two germline ends. The CDR3, as DNA: TGCGCCAGCAGCTTCGACAGATCCTACGAGCAGTACTTC. Encoded protein: CASSFDRSYEQYF.